This T cell receptor beta chain was identified during a study of T cell repertoires in cytomegalovirus infection. Study results and limitations: HLA-C-restricted CMV clonotypes gave the most frequent clonotype in two of eight donors. Identification of carriers of CMV plus the relevant HLA was performed using cumulative public TCR beta family frequency.

Germline V gene data show CDR1 as SGHVS and CDR2 as FNYEAQ. This CDR3 is 13 amino acids long. Concerning this clonotype: The target antigen is unknown. A junction end diverges from the germline sequence, so it may reflect a read error.

MiXCR, run by TCRdb on the reads, gives a single entry per CDR3 protein. The table shows roughly 860,000 distinct CDR3 sequences, with about 31% occurring only once. The chain is built from TRBV7-6 and TRBJ2-1; D unresolved. This receptor was obtained from a human donor in good health (CMV status not recorded). Some clones in this sample may be carry-over from other donors' samples. The sequences come from cultured CD8+ T cells from PBMCs, collected from culture after CMV antigen stimulation. The CDR3 reads CASSRKADKEQFF. The CDR3 DNA is TGTGCCAGCAGCCGAAAGGCCGACAAGGAGCAGTTCTTC.